This T cell receptor beta chain was documented in a study of blood T cell repertoires in COVID-19. Study background: T cells, B-cell-depleted T cells, or PBMCs supplied cDNA or gDNA.

Original methodology: Quantification of nucleated cells was approximated via reference gene primer amplification. Clones were read by immunoSEQ multiplex PCR, and TCRdb kept only the in-frame ones, dropping some. The DNA gave D and trimming, while V, J and clone size come from that table. The profile shows some 70,000 clones, roughly 87% of them singletons. The CDR3 has 15 residues. Germline assignment: CDR1 SGHDN and CDR2 FVKESK. V was pared by 2 bases and J by 1 base, with 3 bases of the junction left unmatched. This clone has a single count. The sequenced material came from peripheral blood. The chain carries TRBV14 and TRBJ1-1; 8 bases line up with TRBD1. The clonotype was recovered from a man between 45 and 60 years old with COVID-19, enrolled during active disease. CDR3 DNA: TGTGCCAGCAGCCAAATCGGGACAGGGAACACTGAAGCTTTCTTT. Translating gives CASSQIGTGNTEAFF. Variable domain in full (rest from reference TRBV14 and TRBJ1-1): EAGVTQFPSHSVIEKGQTVTLRCDPISGHDNLYWYRRVMGKEIKFLLHFVKESKQDESGMPNNRFLAERTGGTYSTLKVQPAELEDSGVYFCASSQIGTGNTEAFFGQGTRLTVV.